This passage covers 21 T cell receptor beta chains from one sample sequenced in a study of T cell responses to AZD1222 COVID-19 vaccine. Measured with immunoSEQ multiplex PCR; TCRdb has only the in-frame clones, and not every one. The table lists tens of thousands of clones, approximately 80% of them singletons, with roughly an eighth in the top ten. The sequencing here drew on peripheral blood, taken 28 days after the second AZD1222 dose. Receptors were obtained from an adult who received the AZD1222 COVID-19 vaccine.

This chain uses TRBV6-5 with TRBJ1-1, with no clear D. The length of the CDR3 is 14 residues. Germline assignment: CDR1 MNHEY and CDR2 SVGAGI. V lost 6 bases and J 3 bases, leaving 14 bases between the germline ends. The CDR3 DNA sequence: TGTGCCAGCAGCATCAGGAACCTCTACACTGAAGCTTTCTTT. It yields the protein CASSIRNLYTEAFF.

The chain links TRBV5-1 to TRBJ2-7; D may correspond to TRBD1 or TRBD2 (5 bases each). Between the trimmed V and J ends, which lost 0 bases and 0 bases, there was a span of 19 bases. CDR1 is SGHRS and CDR2 is YFSETQ in the germline V gene. This CDR3 contains 18 residues. CDR3 protein: CASSLAQQGPSSSYEQYF. The CDR3 nucleotides are TGCGCCAGCAGCTTGGCTCAGCAGGGACCATCTAGCTCCTACGAGCAGTACTTC.

The chain couples TRBV9 to TRBJ1-5; D gene uncertain. The germline CDR1 and CDR2 sequences are SGDLS and YYNGEE. The CDR3 runs to 15 residues. V shed 4 bases and J shed 2 bases, with 13 bases lying between them. CDR3 sequence: CASSLGLNGNQPQHF. DNA of the CDR3: TGTGCCAGCAGCCTCGGACTGAACGGCAATCAGCCCCAGCATTTT.

This clone was recorded only once. The V and J genes are TRBV9 and TRBJ1-2; possible D gene TRBD1, 6 bases. The CDR3 length is 16 residues. The V and J ends lost 0 bases and 0 bases respectively, with 12 bases between them. Germline CDR1 and CDR2: SGDLS and YYNGEE. The CDR3 region has the DNA TGTGCCAGCAGCGTAGGAGGGACAACGACTAACTATGGCTACACCTTC. As protein: CASSVGGTTTNYGYTF.

J is TRBJ2-2 and V is TRBV5-1; possibly TRBD2 for D (6 bases). The germline gives CDR1 SGHRS, CDR2 YFSETQ. CDR3 length: 18 residues. The V and J ends lost 3 bases and 2 bases respectively, with 20 bases between them. The CDR3, as DNA: TGCGCCAGCAGCTCCCGCCCCCCTAGCGTCGGAAACACCGGGGAGCTGTTTTTT. Encoded protein: CASSSRPPSVGNTGELFF.

V is TRBV5-1 and J is TRBJ2-2; the D is unclear. Looked up from germline, CDR1 is SGHRS and CDR2 is YFSETQ. V dropped 0 bases and J dropped 4 bases, with 7 bases sitting between them. This CDR3 is built from 14 residues. For the CDR3, the DNA is TGCGCCAGCAGCTTGGCCCACAGCACCGGGGAGCTGTTTTTT. Amino acids: CASSLAHSTGELFF.

The rearrangement uses TRBV7-3 and TRBJ1-1; possibly TRBD1 for D (6 bases). V was shortened by 6 bases and J by 3 bases, with 14 bases between the two germline ends. CDR3 length: 14 amino acids. The germline V gene has CDR1 SGHTA and CDR2 FQGTGA. CDR3 region: CASSSTGWDTEAFF. The CDR3 DNA sequence: TGTGCCAGCAGTTCTACAGGGTGGGACACTGAAGCTTTCTTT.

The J gene is TRBJ2-5, the V gene TRBV6-5; possibly TRBD2 for D (6 bases). Trimming took off 6 bases at V and 2 bases at J, with 16 bases between the two ends. The CDR3 is 15 amino acids. Germline V gives CDR1 MNHEY, CDR2 SVGAGI. For the CDR3, the DNA is TGTGCCAGCAGAAGGCGCGGGGCATCTCAAGAGACCCAGTACTTC. Protein product: CASRRRGASQETQYF.

The chain couples TRBV10-3 to TRBJ2-5; weak D call: TRBD2 (7 bases). Germline V gene sequence: CDR1 ENHRY, CDR2 SYGVKD. V gave up 3 bases and J gave up 5 bases, with 16 bases separating them. The CDR3 loop spans 15 amino acids. The CDR3 sequence: CAISEFRGAGETQYF. Written as DNA, the CDR3 is TGTGCCATCAGTGAATTCCGGGGGGCCGGGGAGACCCAGTACTTC.

This rearrangement joins TRBV9 to TRBJ2-5; 8 bases align to TRBD2. Germline assignment: CDR1 SGDLS and CDR2 YYNGEE. CDR3 length equals 15 residues. V shed 0 bases, J shed 2 bases, and the junction held 3 bases outside the gene matches. The CDR3 is CASSVGGGGQETQYF. CDR3 DNA sequence: TGTGCCAGCAGCGTAGGGGGCGGGGGGCAAGAGACCCAGTACTTC.

This clone was picked up a small number of times. The chain uses TRBV2 and TRBJ1-1; D gene uncertain. V lost 6 bases and J lost 1, with 12 bases in between. Germline assignment: CDR1 SNHLY and CDR2 FYNNEI. The CDR3 extends over 14 amino acids. The CDR3 DNA reads TGTGCCAGCAGAGCAGACACGTCGAACACTGAAGCTTTCTTT. Protein sequence: CASRADTSNTEAFF.

The chain recombines TRBV27 with TRBJ1-6, with TRBD1 identical over 10 bases. Germline V gene sequence: CDR1 MNHEY, CDR2 SMNVEV (reference sequence). The CDR3 has 17 amino acids. The V gene end was trimmed by 5 bases and the J gene end by 0 bases; junction bases not matched to a gene: 4. For the CDR3, the DNA is TGTGCCAGCAGTCTGGACAGGGGGAGCTCCTATAATTCACCCCTCCACTTT. Translation: CASSLDRGSSYNSPLHF.

CDR3 DNA: TGTGCCAGCAGCGGGACTAGCGGGGGCTTGGGGGAGACCCAGTACTTC. This codes for CASSGTSGGLGETQYF. The chain recombines TRBV7-6 with TRBJ2-5, with 14 bases identical to TRBD2. Trimming took 5 bases from V and 5 from J; bases not matched to a gene: 7. Per the germline V gene, CDR1 is SGHVS and CDR2 is FNYEAQ. The CDR3 length is 16 residues.

This clone has a single count. This rearrangement joins TRBV7-9 to TRBJ2-5; possible D gene TRBD1, 5 bases. The germline gives CDR1 SEHNR, CDR2 FQNEAQ (reference sequence). The CDR3 totals 13 residues. The V gene lost 6 bases and the J gene lost 5 bases, with 13 bases spanning the gap. DNA of the CDR3: TGTGCCAGCAGTTCCGGACAACGGGAGACCCAGTACTTC. Translating gives CASSSGQRETQYF.

V is TRBV15 and J is TRBJ1-4, with D possibly TRBD1 on 6 matching bases. The CDR3 extends over 14 amino acids. CDR1 and CDR2 from the germline V gene are LNHNV and YYDKDF (reference sequence). V lost 4 bases, J lost 7 bases, and 13 bases lay in between. CDR3 in DNA: TGTGCCACCAGCAACCTGACAGGAGGTGAAAAACTGTTTTTT. Protein: CATSNLTGGEKLFF. Filled out from reference TRBV15 and TRBJ1-4, the complete variable domain reads DAMVIQNPRYQVTQFGKPVTLSCSQTLNHNVMYWYQQKSSQAPKLLFHYYDKDFNNEADTPDNFQSRRPNTSFCFLDIRSPGLGDTAMYLCATSNLTGGEKLFFGSGTQLSVL.

This clone has more than one count but fewer than ten. The CDR3 region has the DNA TGTGCCAGCAGCCAAGATCGGGAAGATGGCTACACCTTC. Protein product: CASSQDREDGYTF. The V call is TRBV3-1 (or the pseudogene TRBV3-2), the J call TRBJ1-2; D not certain. V lost 0 bases and J lost 6, with 8 bases in between. The CDR3 length is 13 residues. The V gene's germline CDR1 is LGHDT and CDR2 YNNKEL (reference sequence).

The chain is built from TRBV3-1 (or the pseudogene TRBV3-2) and TRBJ2-5, with 12 bases lining up with TRBD2. This CDR3 has 17 amino acids. Looked up from germline, CDR1 is LGHDT and CDR2 is YNNKEL (reference sequence). J was trimmed by 4 bases and V by 4 bases; bases with no gene match: 10. Written as DNA, the CDR3 is TGTGCCAGCAGCCCGACCCTAGCGGGGGGGCCGGGAGAGACCCAGTACTTC. Its translation is CASSPTLAGGPGETQYF.

The chain combines TRBV19 with TRBJ1-4; D not certain. The germline V gene has CDR1 LNHDA and CDR2 SQIVND (reference sequence). The CDR3 is made up of 18 amino acids. With 6 bases removed from V and 0 bases from J, the gap between germline ends came to 20 bases. The CDR3 here is CASSPIFVQFATNEKLFF. The CDR3 coding sequence is TGTGCCAGTAGCCCCATCTTCGTACAGTTTGCAACTAATGAAAAACTGTTTTTT.

The rearrangement links TRBV27 to TRBJ2-2; possibly TRBD2 for D (5 bases). This CDR3 has 14 residues. The V end was cut by 0 bases, the J end by 9 bases, with 11 bases between. CDR1 is MNHEY, CDR2 SMNVEV, per germline (reference sequence). The CDR3 region is CASSLSSGYRELFF. The CDR3, as DNA: TGTGCCAGCAGTTTATCGTCGGGGTACAGGGAGCTGTTTTTT.

The chain has TRBV2 and TRBJ2-5; 10 bases align to TRBD2. Germline V CDR1 and CDR2: SNHLY, FYNNEI. The CDR3 spans 12 residues. After removal of 7 bases from V and 10 bases from J, the junction contained 6 bases not matched to a gene. The CDR3 reads CASKGASGGQYF. The CDR3 DNA is TGTGCCAGCAAAGGTGCTAGCGGGGGCCAGTACTTC.

The chain couples TRBV6-2 or TRBV6-3 to TRBJ2-7, with D possibly TRBD2 on 7 matching bases. The CDR3 is made up of 17 amino acids. V lost 6 bases to trimming and J lost 4 bases, with 25 bases between them. The germline gives CDR1 MNHEY, CDR2 SVGEGT. Here the CDR3 reads CASSQGGSSGDTYEQYF. The CDR3 nucleotides are TGTGCCAGCAGCCAAGGGGGTTCCAGCGGGGATACTTACGAGCAGTACTTC.